This T cell receptor beta chain was obtained from a study of T-cell memory formation after mild COVID-19. Trimming took off 3 bases at V and 5 bases at J, with 10 bases between the two ends. Germline V gene lookup returns CDR1 MNHEY and CDR2 SVGAGI. This CDR3 has 13 residues. TCRdb redid the calling of the 5' RACE reads with MiXCR, one entry per CDR3 protein. The table includes some 190,000 distinct CDR3 sequences, about 16% detected once. This clonotype was seen a few times. The sequencing sample was made of PBMCs or a T cell subset sorted from them (not recorded which). The chain recombines TRBV6-5 with TRBJ1-1; tentative D call: TRBD1 (5 bases). This TCR derives from an adult woman who had mild COVID-19 (a few samples of this study predate the infection). Cell type and time point are not known. The CDR3 reads CASSYGGGTEAFF. CDR3 bases: TGTGCCAGCAGTTATGGGGGGGGGACTGAAGCTTTCTTT.